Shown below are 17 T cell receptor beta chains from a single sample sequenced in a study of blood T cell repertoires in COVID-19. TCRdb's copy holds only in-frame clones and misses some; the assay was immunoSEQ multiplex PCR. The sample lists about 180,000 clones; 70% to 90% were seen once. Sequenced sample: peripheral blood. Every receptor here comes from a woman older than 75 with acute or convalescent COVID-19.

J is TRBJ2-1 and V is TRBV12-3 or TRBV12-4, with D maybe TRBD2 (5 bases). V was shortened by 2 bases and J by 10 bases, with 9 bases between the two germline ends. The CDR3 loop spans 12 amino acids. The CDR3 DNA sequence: TGTGCCAGCAGTTTACCCGGGGTGGAGCAGTTCTTC. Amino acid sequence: CASSLPGVEQFF.

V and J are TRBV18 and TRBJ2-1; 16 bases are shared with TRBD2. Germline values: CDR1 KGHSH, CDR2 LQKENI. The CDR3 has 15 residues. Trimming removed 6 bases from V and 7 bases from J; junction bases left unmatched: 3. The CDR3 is CASSMGLAGGNEQFF. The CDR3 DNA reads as TGTGCCAGCTCGATGGGACTAGCGGGAGGGAATGAGCAGTTCTTC.

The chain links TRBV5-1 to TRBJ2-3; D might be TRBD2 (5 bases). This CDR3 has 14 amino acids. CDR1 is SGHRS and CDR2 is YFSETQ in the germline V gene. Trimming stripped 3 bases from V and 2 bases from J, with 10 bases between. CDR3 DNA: TGCGCCAGCAGCTCGGACGGGATCACAGATACGCAGTATTTT. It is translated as CASSSDGITDTQYF. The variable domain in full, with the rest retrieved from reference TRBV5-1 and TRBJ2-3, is KAGVTQTPRYLIKTRGQQVTLSCSPISGHRSVSWYQQTPGQGLQFLFEYFSETQRNKGNFPGRFSGRQFSNSRSEMNVSTLELGDSALYLCASSSDGITDTQYFGPGTRLTVL.

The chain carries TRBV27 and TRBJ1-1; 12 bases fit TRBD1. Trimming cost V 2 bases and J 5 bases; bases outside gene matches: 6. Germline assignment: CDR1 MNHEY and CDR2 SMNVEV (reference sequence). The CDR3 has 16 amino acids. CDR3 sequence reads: CASSLGTGGGWTEAFF. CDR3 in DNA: TGTGCCAGCAGTTTAGGGACAGGGGGCGGATGGACTGAAGCTTTCTTT.

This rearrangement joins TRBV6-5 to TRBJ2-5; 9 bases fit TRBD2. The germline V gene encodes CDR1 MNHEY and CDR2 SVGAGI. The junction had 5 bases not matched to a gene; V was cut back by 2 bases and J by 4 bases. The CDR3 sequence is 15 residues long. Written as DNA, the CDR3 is TGTGCCAGCAGTTACGCGGGACTAGCAGGAGAGACCCAGTACTTC. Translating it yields CASSYAGLAGETQYF.

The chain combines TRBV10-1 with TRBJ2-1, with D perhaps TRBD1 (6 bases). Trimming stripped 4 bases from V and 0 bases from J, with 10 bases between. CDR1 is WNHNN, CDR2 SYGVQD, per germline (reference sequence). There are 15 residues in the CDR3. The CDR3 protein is CASSGTGNSYNEQFF. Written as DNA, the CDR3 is TGCGCCAGCAGTGGAACAGGGAACTCCTACAATGAGCAGTTCTTC.

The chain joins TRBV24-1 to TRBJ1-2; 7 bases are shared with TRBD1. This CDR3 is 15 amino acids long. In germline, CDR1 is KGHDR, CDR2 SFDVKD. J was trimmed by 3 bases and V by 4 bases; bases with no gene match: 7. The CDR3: CATSDPTGSDYGYTF. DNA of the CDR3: TGTGCCACCAGTGACCCGACAGGGTCCGACTATGGCTACACCTTC.

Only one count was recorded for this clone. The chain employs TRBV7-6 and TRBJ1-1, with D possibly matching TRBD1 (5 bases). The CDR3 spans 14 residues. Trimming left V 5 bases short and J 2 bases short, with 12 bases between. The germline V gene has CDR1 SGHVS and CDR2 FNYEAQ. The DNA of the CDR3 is TGTGCCAGCAGCCGTGACAGATCCAACACTGAAGCTTTCTTT. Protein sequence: CASSRDRSNTEAFF. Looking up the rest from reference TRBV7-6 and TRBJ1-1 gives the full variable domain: GAGVSQSPRYKVTKRGQDVALRCDPISGHVSLYWYRQALGQGPEFLTYFNYEAQQDKSGLPNDRFSAERPEGSISTLTIQRTEQRDSAMYRCASSRDRSNTEAFFGQGTRLTVV.

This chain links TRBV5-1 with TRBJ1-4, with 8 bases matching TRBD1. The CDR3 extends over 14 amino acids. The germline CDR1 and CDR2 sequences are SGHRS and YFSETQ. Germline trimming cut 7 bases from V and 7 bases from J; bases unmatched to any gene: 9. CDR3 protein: CASANGQGGEKLFF. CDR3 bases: TGCGCCAGCGCTAACGGACAGGGTGGTGAAAAACTGTTTTTT. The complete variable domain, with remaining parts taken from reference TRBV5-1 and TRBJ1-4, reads KAGVTQTPRYLIKTRGQQVTLSCSPISGHRSVSWYQQTPGQGLQFLFEYFSETQRNKGNFPGRFSGRQFSNSRSEMNVSTLELGDSALYLCASANGQGGEKLFFGSGTQLSVL.

CDR3 coding DNA: TGTGCCAGCTCACCAATAGCGGAGTGGGAAGATACGCAGTATTTT. This gives the protein CASSPIAEWEDTQYF. The chain has TRBV18 and TRBJ2-3, with a possible D match to TRBD2 (6 bases). V shed 2 bases and J shed 5 bases, with 14 bases lying between them. The CDR3 is 15 residues long. Germline-derived CDR1 and CDR2 are KGHSH and LQKENI.

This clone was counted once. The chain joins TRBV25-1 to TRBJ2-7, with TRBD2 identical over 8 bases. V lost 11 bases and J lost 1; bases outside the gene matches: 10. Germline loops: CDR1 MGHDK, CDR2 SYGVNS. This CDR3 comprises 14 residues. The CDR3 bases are TGTGCCTGGCCTCGGGGGGGGCCTTCCTACGAGCAGTACTTC. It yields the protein CAWPRGGPSYEQYF.

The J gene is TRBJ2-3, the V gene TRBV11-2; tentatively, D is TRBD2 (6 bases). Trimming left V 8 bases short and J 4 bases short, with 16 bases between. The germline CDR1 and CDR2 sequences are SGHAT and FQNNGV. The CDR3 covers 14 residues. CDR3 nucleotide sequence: TGTGCCAGCCGGCGGGGAACTAACGCAGATACGCAGTATTTT. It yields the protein CASRRGTNADTQYF.

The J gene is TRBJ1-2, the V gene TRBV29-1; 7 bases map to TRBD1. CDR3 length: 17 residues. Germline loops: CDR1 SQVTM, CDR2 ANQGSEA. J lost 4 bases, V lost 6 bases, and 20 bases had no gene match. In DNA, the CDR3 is TGCAGCGTCCCAAAGGGGGCGGGCACGCTGGCGGGCTATGGCTACACCTTC. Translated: CSVPKGAGTLAGYGYTF. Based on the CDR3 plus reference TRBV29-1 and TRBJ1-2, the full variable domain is SAVISQKPSRDICQRGTSLTIQCQVDSQVTMMFWYRQQPGQSLTLIATANQGSEATYESGFVIDKFPISRPNLTFSTLTVSNMSPEDSSIYLCSVPKGAGTLAGYGYTFGSGTRLTVV.

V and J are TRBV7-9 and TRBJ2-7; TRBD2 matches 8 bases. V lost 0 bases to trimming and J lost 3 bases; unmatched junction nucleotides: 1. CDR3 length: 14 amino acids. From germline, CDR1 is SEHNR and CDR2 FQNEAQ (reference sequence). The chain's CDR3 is CASSLAAGDYEQYF. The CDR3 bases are TGTGCCAGCAGCTTAGCAGCGGGGGACTACGAGCAGTACTTC.

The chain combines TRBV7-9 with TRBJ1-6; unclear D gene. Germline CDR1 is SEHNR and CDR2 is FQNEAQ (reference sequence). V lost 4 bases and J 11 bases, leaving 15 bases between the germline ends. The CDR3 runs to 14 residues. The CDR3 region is CASSSLDFDAPLHF. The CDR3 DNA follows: TGTGCCAGCAGCTCCCTAGACTTCGATGCACCCCTCCACTTT. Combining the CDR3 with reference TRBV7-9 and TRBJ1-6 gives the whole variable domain DTGVSQNPRHKITKRGQNVTFRCDPISEHNRLYWYRQTLGQGPEFLTYFQNEAQLEKSRLLSDRFSAERPKGSFSTLEIQRTEQGDSAMYLCASSSLDFDAPLHFGNGTRLTVT.

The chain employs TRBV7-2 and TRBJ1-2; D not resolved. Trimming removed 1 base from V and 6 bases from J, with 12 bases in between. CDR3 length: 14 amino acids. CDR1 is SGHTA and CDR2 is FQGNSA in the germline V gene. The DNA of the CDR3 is TGTGCCAGCAGCTTAGGCTTCGCTTCGGATGGCTACACCTTC. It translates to CASSLGFASDGYTF. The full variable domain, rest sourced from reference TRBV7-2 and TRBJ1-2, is GAGVSQSPSNKVTEKGKDVELRCDPISGHTALYWYRQSLGQGLEFLIYFQGNSAPDKSGLPSDRFSAERTGGSVSTLTIQRTQQEDSAVYLCASSLGFASDGYTFGSGTRLTVV.

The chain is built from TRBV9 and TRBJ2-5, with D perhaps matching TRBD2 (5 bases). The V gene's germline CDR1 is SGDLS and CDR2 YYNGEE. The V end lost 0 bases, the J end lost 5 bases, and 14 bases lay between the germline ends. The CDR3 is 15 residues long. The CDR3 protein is CASSVGGNWVETQYF. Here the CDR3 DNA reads TGTGCCAGCAGCGTAGGAGGGAACTGGGTGGAGACCCAGTACTTC. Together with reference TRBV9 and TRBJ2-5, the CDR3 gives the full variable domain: DSGVTQTPKHLITATGQRVTLRCSPRSGDLSVYWYQQSLDQGLQFLIQYYNGEERAKGNILERFSAQQFPDLHSELNLSSLELGDSALYFCASSVGGNWVETQYFGPGTRLLVL.